One sample yielded the 29 T cell receptor beta chains listed below, sequenced in a study of graft-versus-host responses after intestinal transplantation. Generated by immunoSEQ multiplex PCR, the TCRdb table keeps only in-frame clones and is missing some. The sample contains about 39,000 clones, around nine tenths of which appear only once. Sequencing was performed on PBMCs, taken about 270 days after transplant. The receptors stem from a human patient who received an intestinal transplant, so some T cells may come from the graft donor.

This rearrangement joins TRBV4-1 to TRBJ1-1, with D tentatively TRBD1 (5 bases). Per the germline V gene, CDR1 is MGHRA and CDR2 is YSYEKL. This CDR3 contains 14 residues. The V and J ends lost 1 base and 6 bases respectively, with 12 bases between them. CDR3 DNA sequence: TGCGCCAGCAGCCAAGTATACAGGCCCCCTGAAGCTTTCTTT. It encodes CASSQVYRPPEAFF.

This chain links TRBV29-1 with TRBJ2-1; D gene unclear. V was pared by 6 bases and J by 9 bases, with 18 bases between. CDR1 is SQVTM, CDR2 ANQGSEA, per germline. The CDR3 totals 13 residues. The CDR3 sequence is CSVAQVLQSEQFF. Written as DNA, the CDR3 is TGCAGCGTGGCCCAGGTCCTACAGAGTGAGCAGTTCTTC.

This rearrangement joins TRBV13 to TRBJ2-5, with D tentatively TRBD1 (5 bases). Germline V CDR1 and CDR2: PRHDT, FYEKMQ (reference sequence). The CDR3 spans 13 residues. V gave up 5 bases and J gave up 2 bases, with 9 bases separating them. CDR3 region: CASSQGDQETQYF. CDR3 nucleotide sequence: TGTGCCAGCAGCCAGGGTGATCAAGAGACCCAGTACTTC.

V usage is TRBV7-2 and J usage is TRBJ1-2; D not certain. From germline, CDR1 is SGHTA and CDR2 FQGNSA. This CDR3 region has 14 residues. V shed 1 base and J shed 4 bases, with 10 bases lying between them. The CDR3 here is CASSLVEGGYGYTF. The CDR3 DNA is TGTGCCAGCAGCTTAGTAGAGGGAGGCTATGGCTACACCTTC.

The chain carries TRBV29-1 and TRBJ1-1, with D hard to call. Trimming removed 4 bases from V and 11 bases from J, with 14 bases in between. CDR1 is SQVTM and CDR2 is ANQGSEA in the germline V gene. This CDR3 contains 11 residues. Here the CDR3 reads CSVVGPGEAFF. The CDR3 DNA reads as TGCAGCGTTGTAGGCCCCGGGGAGGCTTTCTTT.

The chain uses TRBV6-9 and TRBJ2-7, with a tentative D call TRBD1 (5 bases). Trimming removed 5 bases at V and 3 bases at J, with 14 bases between. In germline, CDR1 is MNHGY, CDR2 SVAAGI. This CDR3 is 14 amino acids long. CDR3 amino acids: CASSEGTGVYEQYF. For the CDR3, the DNA is TGTGCCAGCAGTGAAGGAACAGGAGTCTACGAGCAGTACTTC.

The V gene is TRBV5-1, the J gene TRBJ1-2; the match to TRBD1 covers 7 bases. The junction had 19 bases not matched to a gene; V was cut back by 1 base and J by 7 bases. Germline CDR1 is SGHRS and CDR2 is YFSETQ. This CDR3 contains 18 residues. CDR3 nucleotides: TGCGCCAGCAGCTTGCCGGAACCTGCCCCAGGGGGACTGAGTGGCTACACCTTC. It encodes CASSLPEPAPGGLSGYTF.

The rearrangement links TRBV6-1 to TRBJ2-3; 7 nucleotides agree with TRBD2. V lost 5 bases to trimming and J lost 1 base; unmatched junction nucleotides: 3. CDR3 size: 14 residues. Germline lookup yields CDR1 MNHNS and CDR2 SASEGT. CDR3: CASSPTSGTDTQYF. DNA for the CDR3: TGTGCCAGCAGTCCTACTAGCGGCACAGATACGCAGTATTTT.

V is TRBV19 and J is TRBJ1-4, with TRBD1 matching over 12 bases. Germline CDR1 reads LNHDA; CDR2 reads SQIVND (reference sequence). The CDR3 is 18 residues long. V was pared by 3 bases and J by 2 bases, with 7 bases of the junction left unmatched. DNA for the CDR3: TGTGCCAGTAGTATGGGGGACAGGGGGCGGCGGACTAATGAAAAACTGTTTTTT. Residues: CASSMGDRGRRTNEKLFF.

Concerning this clone itself: The junction and the germline gene differ at one end; a read error may be behind it. The CDR3 reads CTSNLGGTDTQYF. CDR3 sequence (DNA): TGTACCAGCAACCTCGGGGGCACAGATACGCAGTATTTT. This rearrangement joins TRBV5-6 to TRBJ2-3, with D perhaps TRBD2 (5 bases). Germline V gene data show CDR1 as SGHDT and CDR2 as YYEEEE. This CDR3 has 13 amino acids.

Remarks on this clone: A read error may produce the germline difference seen at one junction end. V gene TRBV11-2 combines with J gene TRBJ2-1; 8 nucleotides agree with TRBD1. The CDR3 has 17 residues. Germline V lookup: CDR1 SGHAT, CDR2 FQNNGV. CDR3 DNA: TGTGCCAGCAGCTTAGGTCGGACAGGGAGTAATTGGAATGGGCAGTTCTTC. Its translation: CASSLGRTGSNWNGQFF.

The gene calls are TRBV5-4 and TRBJ1-1; tentative D call: TRBD1 (5 bases). Germline V gives CDR1 SGHNT, CDR2 YYREEE (reference sequence). The CDR3 consists of 13 residues. V was shortened by 0 bases and J by 10 bases, with 13 bases between the two germline ends. DNA of the CDR3: TGTGCCAGCAGCTTGGCCGGCTGGGGGGGAGCTTTCTTT. Translation: CASSLAGWGGAFF. Complete variable domain (other parts from reference TRBV5-4 and TRBJ1-1): ETGVTQSPTHLIKTRGQQVTLRCSSQSGHNTVSWYQQALGQGPQFIFQYYREEENGRGNFPPRFSGLQFPNYSSELNVNALELDDSALYLCASSLAGWGGAFFGQGTRLTVV.

This clone showed up just once. The chain carries TRBV19 and TRBJ2-7; D remains ambiguous. The CDR3 covers 15 residues. Germline assignment: CDR1 LNHDA and CDR2 SQIVND (reference sequence). Trimming took off 6 bases at V and 0 bases at J, with 15 bases between the two ends. CDR3 loop: CASRSTVSSSYEQYF. In DNA form, the CDR3 reads TGTGCCAGTAGGAGTACAGTATCGAGCTCCTACGAGCAGTACTTC.

The chain uses TRBV11-1 and TRBJ2-2; D ambiguous. This CDR3 is 11 amino acids long. V gave up 2 bases and J gave up 8 bases, with 3 bases separating them. The germline gives CDR1 SGHAT, CDR2 FQDESV (reference sequence). CDR3 sequence reads: CASSLMGELFF. The CDR3 DNA is TGTGCCAGCAGCTTAATGGGGGAGCTGTTTTTT.

The DNA for the CDR3 is TGTGCCAGCAGCCAAGTGACTGGTGGCGAGCAGTTCTTC. It is translated as CASSQVTGGEQFF. The gene calls are TRBV14 and TRBJ2-1; D call uncertain. V lost 1 base and J lost 10, with 11 bases in between. In germline, CDR1 is SGHDN, CDR2 FVKESK. This CDR3 has 13 residues.

The chain has TRBV11-3 and TRBJ2-2, with TRBD2 matching 10 bases. V was pared by 5 bases and J by 5 bases, with 11 bases of the junction left unmatched. In germline, CDR1 is SGHNT, CDR2 YENEEA. This CDR3 is 17 amino acids long. CDR3 DNA: TGTGCCAGCAGCGTACAGCGGGGGGGTGTTCAAACCGGGGAGCTGTTTTTT. Amino acid sequence: CASSVQRGGVQTGELFF.

The CDR3 nucleotides are TGCAGCGTTGAAGGCTGGGACCTCACCTCCCCATACACTGAAGCTTTCTTT. Translation: CSVEGWDLTSPYTEAFF. The chain employs TRBV29-1 and TRBJ1-1, with D possibly matching TRBD1 (5 bases). CDR1 and CDR2 (germline): SQVTM, ANQGSEA. The CDR3 extends over 17 amino acids. V shed 1 base and J shed 3 bases, with 21 bases lying between them.

V and J are TRBV9 and TRBJ2-1, with D perhaps matching TRBD1 or TRBD2 (5 bases each). This CDR3 is built from 16 residues. Germline values: CDR1 SGDLS, CDR2 YYNGEE. Trimming pared 3 bases from V and 8 bases from J, leaving 21 bases between. DNA for the CDR3: TGTGCCAGCAGCGAGGGGAGATCGTTCTATTCCGATGAGCAGTTCTTC. This sequence encodes CASSEGRSFYSDEQFF.

The gene calls are TRBV4-1 and TRBJ1-1, with D uncertain. The V end was cut by 0 bases, the J end by 11 bases, with 19 bases between. The germline gives CDR1 MGHRA, CDR2 YSYEKL. The CDR3 spans 15 residues. In DNA form, the CDR3 reads TGCGCCAGCAGCCAAGATCCGTTCGATTTGGCTAGGGCTTTCTTT. This codes for CASSQDPFDLARAFF.

V is TRBV7-9 and J is TRBJ1-2; no clear D gene. CDR1 and CDR2 (germline): SEHNR, FQNEAQ (reference sequence). V was shortened by 1 base and J by 0 bases, with 9 bases between the two germline ends. CDR3 length: 15 residues. CDR3 DNA sequence: TGTGCCAGCAGCTTAGGAGCAGCATCTAACTATGGCTACACCTTC. Its translation: CASSLGAASNYGYTF.

The chain couples TRBV6-1 to TRBJ1-2, with 8 bases that match TRBD1. Germline trimming cut 3 bases from V and 5 bases from J; bases unmatched to any gene: 2. Germline CDR1 reads MNHNS; CDR2 reads SASEGT. CDR3 length: 13 residues. Here the CDR3 reads CASSDRTGYGYTF. Written as DNA, the CDR3 is TGTGCCAGCAGTGATAGGACAGGGTATGGCTACACCTTC.

The rearrangement links TRBV11-2 to TRBJ2-1; tentative D call: TRBD2 (7 bases). The CDR3 spans 16 residues. Trimming pared 4 bases from V and 2 bases from J, leaving 15 bases between. Per germline, CDR1 SGHAT and CDR2 FQNNGV. The CDR3 coding sequence is TGTGCCAGCAGCTATCCCGGGGGGCTCCCCTACAATGAGCAGTTCTTC. Residues: CASSYPGGLPYNEQFF.

This chain links TRBV30 with TRBJ1-2, with 7 bases that match TRBD1. Germline CDR1 is GTSNPN and CDR2 is SVGIG (reference sequence). V lost 2 bases, J lost 6 bases, and 3 bases stayed unmatched. CDR3 length: 12 residues. The CDR3 reads CAWSTGAHGYTF. The CDR3 coding sequence is TGTGCCTGGAGTACAGGGGCCCATGGCTACACCTTC.

This chain uses TRBV6-1 with TRBJ2-3; 12 nucleotides agree with TRBD2. Losses at the gene ends were 5 bases for V and 8 bases for J; bases not matched to a gene: 8. Looked up from germline, CDR1 is MNHNS and CDR2 is SASEGT. The CDR3 length is 15 residues. The CDR3, as DNA: TGTGCCAGCAGTTCGTCTAGCGGGGGGGCCGGTACGCAGTATTTT. It encodes CASSSSSGGAGTQYF.

This clone was observed a handful of times. The chain employs TRBV6-1 and TRBJ2-7; D unclear. Germline V lookup: CDR1 MNHNS, CDR2 SASEGT. The CDR3 runs to 11 residues. Trimming pared 3 bases from V and 4 bases from J, leaving 4 bases between. For the CDR3, the DNA is TGTGCCAGCAGTGACCCTTACGAGCAGTACTTC. As protein: CASSDPYEQYF.

The chain joins TRBV7-9 to TRBJ2-5, with 8 bases lining up with TRBD1. This CDR3 comprises 17 residues. Per germline, CDR1 SEHNR and CDR2 FQNEAQ (reference sequence). With V trimmed by 4 bases and J by 5 bases, 15 bases remained unmatched. This CDR3 reads CASSSNNRGSLEETQYF. The CDR3 DNA reads as TGTGCCAGCAGCTCCAATAACAGGGGGAGTTTAGAGGAGACCCAGTACTTC.

This CDR3 reads CASSPRYTTEAFF. DNA of the CDR3: TGTGCCAGCTCACCACGGTATACCACTGAAGCTTTCTTT. The rearrangement joins TRBV18 to TRBJ1-1, with no clear D. Trimming removed 1 base at V and 4 bases at J, with 7 bases between. There are 13 residues in the CDR3. From germline, CDR1 is KGHSH and CDR2 LQKENI.

The genes are TRBV9 and TRBJ2-3; TRBD2 aligns across 8 bases. CDR3 length: 15 residues. Trimming cost V 0 bases and J 2 bases; bases outside gene matches: 2. Germline lookup yields CDR1 SGDLS and CDR2 YYNGEE. CDR3 DNA: TGTGCCAGCAGCGTAGCGGGGGGGCACACAGATACGCAGTATTTT. Its protein product is CASSVAGGHTDTQYF.

This clone is a singleton in its sample. V usage is TRBV4-1 and J usage is TRBJ1-2, with D possibly matching TRBD1 (5 bases). V lost 4 bases and J 2 bases, leaving 17 bases between the germline ends. The CDR3 length is 16 residues. The V gene's germline CDR1 is MGHRA and CDR2 YSYEKL. DNA of the CDR3: TGCGCCAGCAGCCCCCGCGGTGGCAGGGAGAACTATGGCTACACCTTC. Protein: CASSPRGGRENYGYTF.